This TCR beta chain was sequenced in a study of cytomegalovirus exposure and HLA in healthy donors. Study-level findings and limits: More clonal expansion characterized HLA-associated TCR beta chains than equally common others in a later analysis.

Looked up from germline, CDR1 is SNHLY and CDR2 is FYNNEI. V shed 5 bases and J 3 bases; nucleotides not matched to a gene: 7. The CDR3 runs to 15 residues. 60 Vbeta and 13 Jbeta primers were used in PCR. Only in-frame clones appear in the TCRdb table, and some are missing; sequencing was by immunoSEQ multiplex PCR. The sample has about 200,000 clones, roughly 80% seen once. About this clone: Its antigen is unidentified.

The clonotype originates from a woman aged 40 to 55 in good health and CMV-seronegative. The sequencing input was PBMCs. The chain joins TRBV2 to TRBJ1-5; TRBD1 matches 7 bases. CDR3 bases: TGTGCCAGCAGTCCCGGACAGGCGAACAATCAGCCCCAGCATTTT. This gives the protein CASSPGQANNQPQHF.